One and the same sample provided the 20 T cell receptor beta chains below, sequenced in a study of cytomegalovirus exposure and HLA in healthy donors. Sequenced by immunoSEQ multiplex PCR; TCRdb stores in-frame clones only, minus some. The data show under 50,000 clones, about 94% seen once. The material sequenced was PBMCs. Receptors were obtained from a woman under 30 in good health and CMV-seropositive.

The table lists this clone with a few counts. The chain joins TRBV27 to TRBJ2-1; 10 nucleotides line up with TRBD2. This CDR3 spans 17 amino acids. The J segment lost 0 bases and the V segment lost 5 bases, leaving 7 bases of the junction unmatched. Germline CDR1 reads MNHEY; CDR2 reads SMNVEV (reference sequence). This CDR3 reads CASSPRTSGSSYNEQFF. The CDR3 DNA reads as TGTGCCAGCAGTCCAAGGACTAGCGGTAGCTCCTACAATGAGCAGTTCTTC.

The V and J genes are TRBV7-8 and TRBJ1-4, with D possibly TRBD1 on 5 matching bases. The ends were cut back, 6 bases at V and 8 bases at J, with 10 bases in the middle. The germline V gene has CDR1 SGHVS and CDR2 FQNEAQ. The CDR3 has 12 residues. The CDR3 bases are TGTGCCAGCAGAGGGGCCGAGGAAAAACTGTTTTTT. This translates into CASRGAEEKLFF.

This clone showed up just once. The CDR3 sequence: CASSVGWEPYYEQYF. CDR3 coding DNA: TGTGCCAGCAGCGTAGGTTGGGAGCCTTACTACGAGCAGTACTTC. The chain employs TRBV9 and TRBJ2-7, with a possible D match to TRBD2 (5 bases). Germline V gene sequence: CDR1 SGDLS, CDR2 YYNGEE. V lost 0 bases, J lost 3 bases, and 13 bases lay in between. The CDR3 consists of 15 residues. Full variable domain (remainder filled in from reference TRBV9 and TRBJ2-7): DSGVTQTPKHLITATGQRVTLRCSPRSGDLSVYWYQQSLDQGLQFLIQYYNGEERAKGNILERFSAQQFPDLHSELNLSSLELGDSALYFCASSVGWEPYYEQYFGPGTRLTVT.

The V and J genes are TRBV28 and TRBJ2-2, with D unresolved. Germline V gene sequence: CDR1 MDHEN, CDR2 SYDVKM. Trimming removed 3 bases from V and 6 bases from J, with 14 bases in between. This CDR3 has 15 residues. The DNA of the CDR3 is TGTGCCAGCAGTTTCGGTGATTTGGTAGCCGGGGAGCTGTTTTTT. Translation: CASSFGDLVAGELFF.

The V gene is TRBV5-8, the J gene TRBJ1-1; D uncertain. Germline V gene sequence: CDR1 SGHTS, CDR2 YDEGEE. Trimming left V 2 bases short and J 1 base short, with 9 bases between. The CDR3 consists of 14 residues. Here the CDR3 reads CASSFNTKNTEAFF. As DNA, the CDR3 is TGTGCCAGCAGCTTCAACACGAAGAACACTGAAGCTTTCTTT.

This chain links TRBV6-1 with TRBJ2-7, with a tentative D call TRBD1 (6 bases). Trimming removed 4 bases at V and 0 bases at J, with 19 bases between. Germline loops: CDR1 MNHNS, CDR2 SASEGT. The CDR3 runs to 17 residues. CDR3 sequence (DNA): TGTGCCAGCAGTGTTACGTTGGTCCGGGACATCTCCTACGAGCAGTACTTC. Translation: CASSVTLVRDISYEQYF.

The chain is built from TRBV5-6 and TRBJ2-6; D is possibly TRBD1 (5 bases). Per the germline V gene, CDR1 is SGHDT and CDR2 is YYEEEE. The CDR3 contains 17 residues. Trimming took off 2 bases at V and 0 bases at J, with 12 bases between the two ends. CDR3 residues: CASSFRRGRSGANVLTF. CDR3 coding DNA: TGTGCCAGCAGCTTTAGAAGGGGCCGCTCTGGGGCCAACGTCCTGACTTTC.

The rearrangement uses TRBV10-1 and TRBJ2-5, with 13 bases lining up with TRBD2. Germline CDR1 WNHNN, CDR2 SYGVQD (reference sequence). Trimming took 6 bases from V and 2 from J; bases not matched to a gene: 3. The CDR3 sequence is 15 residues long. The CDR3 is CASSPGLAGQETQYF. CDR3 in DNA: TGCGCCAGCAGCCCGGGACTAGCGGGACAAGAGACCCAGTACTTC.

The chain employs TRBV21-1 and TRBJ2-6; the table's TRBD2 call for D was not verified on the DNA. TRBV21-1 is a pseudogene segment. The CDR3 is made up of 19 amino acids. In DNA, the CDR3 is TGTGCCAGCAGCAAACCGAGGAAGAAATCCCCTCCAGGGGCCAACGTCCTGACTTTC. Its protein product is CASSKPRKKSPPGANVLTF.

This chain connects TRBV30 to TRBJ2-3; tentative D call: TRBD2 (5 bases). Deletions cut 7 bases from V and 0 bases from J, with 14 bases between. This CDR3 spans 14 amino acids. CDR1 and CDR2 from the germline V gene are GTSNPN and SVGIG (reference sequence). CDR3 loop: CASDKRGSTDTQYF. In DNA form, the CDR3 reads TGTGCCTCAGACAAGCGCGGGAGCACAGATACGCAGTATTTT.

This clone is deemed medium-sized (0.01 to 0.1%). The chain carries TRBV6-1 and TRBJ1-5; D ambiguous. CDR3 length equals 14 residues. The ends were cut back, 1 base at V and 7 bases at J, with 11 bases in the middle. Germline CDR1 and CDR2: MNHNS and SASEGT. The CDR3 loop is CASSEGGEGQPQHF. The CDR3 DNA is TGTGCCAGCAGTGAAGGAGGAGAGGGACAGCCCCAGCATTTT.

The V gene is TRBV28, the J gene TRBJ1-5; D uncertain. This CDR3 has 16 amino acids. Trimming cost V 4 bases and J 1 base, with 14 bases left between them. The germline V gene has CDR1 MDHEN and CDR2 SYDVKM. Here the CDR3 reads CASSSSRRGSNQPQHF. Written as DNA, the CDR3 is TGTGCCAGCAGTTCTTCCCGACGGGGAAGCAATCAGCCCCAGCATTTT.

The chain carries TRBV7-2 and TRBJ1-2, with TRBD1 matching over 11 bases. The CDR3 consists of 14 residues. Germline V CDR1 and CDR2: SGHTA, FQGNSA. V shed 4 bases, J shed 10 bases, and the junction held 8 bases outside the gene matches. CDR3 amino acids: CASSSGTGQGDYTF. CDR3 sequence (DNA): TGTGCCAGCAGCTCCGGAACGGGACAGGGGGACTACACCTTC.

This chain links TRBV5-6 with TRBJ2-1; possible D gene TRBD2, 5 bases. The V gene's germline CDR1 is SGHDT and CDR2 YYEEEE. V lost 0 bases, J lost 0 bases, and 10 bases lay in between. This CDR3 is built from 16 residues. CDR3 amino acids: CASSLVFGLSYNEQFF. The CDR3 nucleotides are TGTGCCAGCAGCTTGGTTTTCGGACTCTCCTACAATGAGCAGTTCTTC.

The chain employs TRBV5-4 and TRBJ2-7, with D possibly being TRBD1 (5 bases). CDR3 size: 14 residues. Germline V gene sequence: CDR1 SGHNT, CDR2 YYREEE (reference sequence). Deletions cut 0 bases from V and 2 bases from J, with 9 bases between. For the CDR3, the DNA is TGTGCCAGCAGCTTGGCGACAGAGACCTACGAGCAGTACTTC. This gives the protein CASSLATETYEQYF.

A single count supports this clone. V gene TRBV9 combines with J gene TRBJ2-5; 14 nucleotides agree with TRBD2. The CDR3 runs to 16 residues. Germline trimming cut 3 bases from V and 7 bases from J; bases unmatched to any gene: 8. The germline CDR1 and CDR2 sequences are SGDLS and YYNGEE. CDR3 nucleotides: TGTGCCAGCAGCGCCCCCGGGACTAGCGGGAGCGGGACCCAGTACTTC. Protein sequence: CASSAPGTSGSGTQYF.

The chain carries TRBV7-6 and TRBJ1-1; D remains ambiguous. The CDR3 is 16 amino acids. The V end was cut by 5 bases, the J end by 0 bases, with 16 bases between. The germline V gene encodes CDR1 SGHVS and CDR2 FNYEAQ. The CDR3 nucleotides are TGTGCCAGCAGCCTCCCGACATCAGTCGTGAACACTGAAGCTTTCTTT. Protein sequence: CASSLPTSVVNTEAFF.

The chain has TRBV29-1 and TRBJ1-1, with a tentative D call TRBD1 (5 bases). V shed 8 bases and J shed 1 base, with 14 bases lying between them. CDR1 is SQVTM, CDR2 ANQGSEA, per germline. The CDR3 consists of 13 residues. The CDR3 reads CSYSRATNTEAFF. DNA for the CDR3: TGCAGCTATAGCAGGGCAACGAACACTGAAGCTTTCTTT.

This clone occurred once. J is TRBJ1-3 and V is TRBV6-1; TRBD1 matches 7 bases. The CDR3 has 15 amino acids. V gave up 6 bases and J gave up 0 bases; unmatched junction bases: 5. Germline loops: CDR1 MNHNS, CDR2 SASEGT. The CDR3 DNA sequence: TGTGCCAGCAGGGCACAGGGGAGCTCTGGAAACACCATATATTTT. The encoded protein is CASRAQGSSGNTIYF.

The CDR3 nucleotides are TGTGCCAGCAGTGCCAGTAGCGAGACCCAGTACTTC. Protein: CASSASSETQYF. The genes are TRBV25-1 and TRBJ2-5, with D hard to call. The V gene lost 4 bases and the J gene lost 5 bases, with 8 bases spanning the gap. The CDR3 covers 12 residues. Germline values: CDR1 MGHDK, CDR2 SYGVNS.